This T cell receptor (beta chain) appears in the sequencing data of a study of T cells after yellow fever vaccination. Template-switching 5'RACE yielded the TCR cDNA; a universal primer site and UMIs were added in the process. A single record per CDR3 protein comes from TCRdb applying MiXCR to the 5' RACE reads. The profile shows some 320,000 distinct CDR3 sequences, 4.1% of them singletons. This clonotype has more than one count but fewer than ten. Its antigen is unknown. From germline, CDR1 is SNHLY and CDR2 FYNNEI. Between the trimmed V and J ends, which lost 1 base and 5 bases, there was a span of 6 bases. The CDR3 length is 12 residues. Study-level results: A small share of clonotypes appeared in both CD4 and CD8 compartments.

The receptor's source is a man in his late teens or twenties who received the YFV17D yellow fever vaccine. The source was PBMCs, collected 5 days after the yellow fever booster vaccination. V is TRBV2 and J is TRBJ2-7; no firm D call. The CDR3: CASSEVVHEQYV. CDR3 nucleotides: TGTGCCAGCAGTGAAGTGGTGCACGAGCAGTACGTC.